The 17 T cell receptor beta chains below were found in one sample sequenced in a study of blood T cell repertoires in COVID-19. Assay used: immunoSEQ multiplex PCR; TCRdb lists only in-frame clones, some missing. The table has 100,000 to 150,000 clones, roughly nine tenths seen once. The sequenced sample consisted of peripheral blood. The receptors come from a woman aged 70 to 79 with COVID-19, enrolled during active disease.

This rearrangement joins TRBV4-1 to TRBJ2-2, with D possibly TRBD2 on 5 matching bases. The germline V gene has CDR1 MGHRA and CDR2 YSYEKL. The CDR3 has 14 residues. Trimming removed 1 base from V and 5 bases from J, with 8 bases in between. The CDR3 spells CASSQVGETGELFF. DNA for the CDR3: TGCGCCAGCAGCCAAGTTGGGGAGACCGGGGAGCTGTTTTTT.

This clone was detected once. This CDR3 reads CASSHSEGQGNYGYTF. CDR3 sequence (DNA): TGTGCCAGCTCACATTCAGAGGGACAGGGAAACTATGGCTACACCTTC. The chain combines TRBV18 with TRBJ1-2; 9 nucleotides match TRBD1. V gave up 4 bases and J gave up 2 bases; unmatched junction bases: 8. CDR1 KGHSH and CDR2 LQKENI come from the germline V gene. The CDR3 totals 16 residues. The whole variable domain, filled in from reference TRBV18 and TRBJ1-2, reads NAGVMQNPRHLVRRRGQEARLRCSPMKGHSHVYWYRQLPEEGLKFMVYLQKENIIDESGMPKERFSAEFPKEGPSILRIQQVVRGDSAAYFCASSHSEGQGNYGYTFGSGTRLTVV.

The chain recombines TRBV6-6 with TRBJ1-2; D uncertain. The CDR3 is made up of 12 amino acids. Germline CDR1 reads MNHNY; CDR2 reads SVGAGI (reference sequence). The V and J ends lost 10 bases and 3 bases respectively, with 12 bases between them. The CDR3 DNA sequence: TGTGCCACCCTAGAGGAGTACTATGGCTACACCTTC. Protein sequence: CATLEEYYGYTF.

The chain links TRBV7-9 to TRBJ2-2, with D perhaps TRBD1 (6 bases). Germline V lookup: CDR1 SEHNR, CDR2 FQNEAQ (reference sequence). V lost 4 bases and J 8 bases, leaving 8 bases between the germline ends. The CDR3 is made up of 12 amino acids. CDR3 coding DNA: TGTGCCAGCAGCTATACAGGGGGGGAGCTGTTTTTT. Translated, it gives CASSYTGGELFF.

The chain combines TRBV28 with TRBJ2-7, with D maybe TRBD2 (6 bases). Germline values: CDR1 MDHEN, CDR2 SYDVKM. The V and J ends lost 9 bases and 7 bases respectively, with 22 bases between them. The CDR3 is 14 residues long. The CDR3 sequence: CASGPSHGGGEQYF. The CDR3 bases are TGTGCCAGTGGACCATCGCACGGTGGGGGGGAGCAGTACTTC.

About this clone: The junction shows a germline mismatch at one end, possibly a read error. The chain links TRBV9 to TRBJ1-6; D not certain. CDR1 is SGDLS and CDR2 is YYNGEE in the germline V gene. The length of the CDR3 is 17 residues. The DNA of the CDR3 is TGTGCCAGCAGCGCCCGCGAAGGTGGGCCCTATTATTCACCCCTCCACTTT. Its protein product is CASSAREGGPYYSPLHF.

The chain couples TRBV4-1 to TRBJ1-4, with D uncertain. CDR1 and CDR2 (germline): MGHRA, YSYEKL. The CDR3 contains 13 residues. V was trimmed by 3 bases and J by 4 bases, leaving 6 bases between them. The CDR3 spells CASSHGNNEKLFF. As DNA, the CDR3 is TGCGCCAGCAGCCACGGGAATAATGAAAAACTGTTTTTT.

This rearrangement joins TRBV5-1 to TRBJ2-7, with 7 bases identical to TRBD1. Germline V gene data show CDR1 as SGHRS and CDR2 as YFSETQ. This CDR3 contains 14 residues. Trimming removed 0 bases from V and 3 bases from J; junction bases left unmatched: 3. The DNA for the CDR3 is TGCGCCAGCAGCTTGGGCCCAGGGGGCTACGAGCAGTACTTC. Translating it yields CASSLGPGGYEQYF.

V gene TRBV3-1 (or the pseudogene TRBV3-2) combines with J gene TRBJ1-3; possible D gene TRBD1, 5 bases. CDR1 and CDR2 from the germline V gene are LGHDT and YNNKEL (reference sequence). Trimming removed 8 bases at V and 0 bases at J, with 14 bases between. The CDR3 runs to 15 residues. This CDR3 is CASSWRQNSGNTIYF. Written as DNA, the CDR3 is TGTGCCAGCTCATGGAGACAGAACTCTGGAAACACCATATATTTT.

This clone showed up just once. The gene calls are TRBV7-2 and TRBJ1-5, with 8 bases that match TRBD1. Germline V gene sequence: CDR1 SGHTA, CDR2 FQGNSA. V shed 5 bases and J 4 bases; nucleotides not matched to a gene: 7. The CDR3 loop spans 15 amino acids. This CDR3 reads CASSLNRGGNQPQHF. The CDR3, as DNA: TGTGCCAGCAGCCTCAACAGGGGGGGAAATCAGCCCCAGCATTTT.

The rearrangement joins TRBV28 to TRBJ2-2; 7 nucleotides line up with TRBD2. There are 16 residues in the CDR3. The V gene's germline CDR1 is MDHEN and CDR2 SYDVKM. V shed 3 bases, J shed 4 bases, and the junction held 8 bases outside the gene matches. The CDR3 region has the DNA TGTGCCAGCAGTTTCGCGACTAGCCCGAGCACCGGGGAGCTGTTTTTT. This sequence encodes CASSFATSPSTGELFF.

The rearrangement links TRBV15 to TRBJ2-5; 10 bases match TRBD1. The germline V gene encodes CDR1 LNHNV and CDR2 YYDKDF (reference sequence). CDR3 size: 16 residues. V shed 4 bases and J 5 bases; nucleotides not matched to a gene: 10. CDR3 sequence (DNA): TGTGCCACCAGCAAGGGAGGGACAGGGGTTGGGGAGACCCAGTACTTC. Translation: CATSKGGTGVGETQYF. The variable domain in full, with the rest retrieved from reference TRBV15 and TRBJ2-5, is DAMVIQNPRYQVTQFGKPVTLSCSQTLNHNVMYWYQQKSSQAPKLLFHYYDKDFNNEADTPDNFQSRRPNTSFCFLDIRSPGLGDTAMYLCATSKGGTGVGETQYFGPGTRLLVL.

The table lists this clone with a count of one. V and J are TRBV27 and TRBJ1-1, with D perhaps matching TRBD1 (6 bases). The length of the CDR3 is 17 residues. Germline V gene lookup returns CDR1 MNHEY and CDR2 SMNVEV (reference sequence). Deletions cut 5 bases from V and 5 bases from J, with 24 bases between. The CDR3 loop is CASSPYQGQGQSTEAFF. The CDR3 nucleotides are TGTGCCAGCAGTCCGTATCAGGGTCAGGGACAAAGTACTGAAGCTTTCTTT.

This clone was seen a few times. This chain uses TRBV15 with TRBJ2-3; 11 bases fit TRBD2. The germline V gene has CDR1 LNHNV and CDR2 YYDKDF (reference sequence). The V and J ends lost 2 bases and 6 bases, in that order; junction bases with no gene match: 10. CDR3 length: 17 amino acids. The CDR3: CATSRKGTSGPRDTQYF. The CDR3 nucleotides read TGTGCCACCAGCAGAAAGGGGACTAGCGGACCTCGGGATACGCAGTATTTT.

This chain uses TRBV3-1 (or the pseudogene TRBV3-2) with TRBJ1-5; TRBD1 aligns across 7 bases. V was pared by 0 bases and J by 2 bases, with 4 bases of the junction left unmatched. The germline CDR1 and CDR2 sequences are LGHDT and YNNKEL (reference sequence). There are 16 residues in the CDR3. This chain's CDR3 is CASSQDPGGGNQPQHF. CDR3 DNA sequence: TGTGCCAGCAGCCAAGATCCAGGGGGTGGCAATCAGCCCCAGCATTTT.

V and J are TRBV9 and TRBJ1-3; no definite D call. CDR1 and CDR2 (germline): SGDLS, YYNGEE. The germline V and J ends were trimmed by 0 bases and 2 bases, with 15 bases remaining between them. The CDR3 contains 17 residues. The CDR3 DNA follows: TGTGCCAGCAGCGTAGGGGTCAGGTCTGGAACTGGAAACACCATATATTTT. Amino acid sequence: CASSVGVRSGTGNTIYF.

The chain combines TRBV14 with TRBJ1-4; 8 positions agree with TRBD1. CDR3 length equals 15 residues. Per germline, CDR1 SGHDN and CDR2 FVKESK. The trim removed 3 bases at V and 5 bases at J, leaving 5 bases unmatched. CDR3 nucleotides: TGTGCCAGCAGCCACAAACAGGGGGGGAATGAAAAACTGTTTTTT. Translating it yields CASSHKQGGNEKLFF.